The clone carrying this T cell receptor beta chain has just a few counts. TCRdb itself ran the RT-PCR reads through MiXCR, one entry per CDR3 protein. Among around 240,000 distinct CDR3 sequences, roughly an eighth were seen once, and the ten largest hold approximately 10%. The data originate from a study of patients and donors after allogeneic stem cell transplantation. The origin of this receptor is a human donor who was either an allogeneic HSCT recipient or a stem cell or donor lymphocyte infusion donor (not recorded which). It is not recorded whose cells these are; they may come from a transplant donor. The sequencing sample was made of blood, either unsorted or a sorted T cell fraction (not recorded which).

In DNA, the CDR3 is TGTGCCAGCAGCACCAACCAGGAGCCGGGGGGGGAGACCCAGTACTTC. Its protein is CASSTNQEPGGETQYF. This chain uses TRBV11-3 with TRBJ2-5; 8 bases agree with TRBD2. The CDR3 is made up of 16 amino acids. J lost 5 bases, V lost 5 bases, and 13 bases had no gene match. Looked up from germline, CDR1 is SGHNT and CDR2 is YENEEA.